These 20 T cell receptor beta chains were all obtained from the same sample, sequenced in a study of blood T cell repertoires in COVID-19. This table comes from immunoSEQ multiplex PCR, and its TCRdb copy is limited to in-frame clones, with some not included. The sample lists tens of thousands of clones, around 63% occurring once. Sequenced: peripheral blood. The receptors come from a human donor in a cohort sampled during active COVID-19.

The chain joins TRBV28 to TRBJ2-7, with 9 nucleotides matching TRBD2. V was pared by 8 bases and J by 2 bases, with 7 bases of the junction left unmatched. This CDR3 is built from 14 residues. Germline assignment: CDR1 MDHEN and CDR2 SYDVKM. CDR3 nucleotides: TGTGCCAGCGTTCGAGCGGGAGGCCCCTACGAGCAGTACTTC. Residues: CASVRAGGPYEQYF.

The chain employs TRBV5-1 and TRBJ1-1; possibly TRBD1 for D (6 bases). The CDR3 runs 14 residues. CDR1 and CDR2 (germline): SGHRS, YFSETQ. Trimming shortened V by 4 bases and J by 3 bases, and 13 bases separated the two germline ends. The CDR3 sequence: CASSVGGMDTEAFF. The CDR3 nucleotides read TGCGCCAGCAGCGTAGGGGGAATGGACACTGAAGCTTTCTTT.

This clone occurred a few times. The rearrangement uses TRBV4-3 and TRBJ2-2; 7 bases are shared with TRBD2. This CDR3 has 16 amino acids. Trimming took 0 bases from V and 5 from J; bases not matched to a gene: 6. Germline CDR1 LGHNA, CDR2 YSLEER. CDR3 in amino acids: CASSQDWREITGELFF. CDR3 sequence (DNA): TGCGCCAGCAGCCAAGATTGGCGGGAGATAACCGGGGAGCTGTTTTTT.

The rearrangement links TRBV28 to TRBJ1-5, with D hard to call. The germline CDR1 and CDR2 sequences are MDHEN and SYDVKM. The V gene lost 6 bases and the J gene lost 3 bases, with 18 bases spanning the gap. The CDR3 totals 16 residues. The CDR3 protein is CASRNPPRQANQPQHF. Here the CDR3 DNA reads TGTGCCAGCAGAAACCCGCCCCGCCAGGCCAATCAGCCCCAGCATTTT.

The rearrangement uses TRBV7-8 and TRBJ2-7, with TRBD2 identical over 7 bases. V was clipped by 5 bases and J by 1 base; unmatched bases: 11. The CDR3 contains 16 residues. The germline V gene encodes CDR1 SGHVS and CDR2 FQNEAQ. This chain's CDR3 is CASSPRSSGESYEQYF. The CDR3 nucleotides read TGTGCCAGCAGCCCAAGGTCGAGCGGGGAATCCTACGAGCAGTACTTC.

This chain connects TRBV7-6 to TRBJ1-1; 8 bases are shared with TRBD1. The CDR3 runs to 17 residues. CDR1 and CDR2 (germline): SGHVS, FNYEAQ. Trimming removed 5 bases from V and 0 bases from J; junction bases left unmatched: 11. Here the CDR3 DNA reads TGTGCCAGCAGCACCGGACAGGGAACTTTTATGAACACTGAAGCTTTCTTT. It encodes CASSTGQGTFMNTEAFF.

This rearrangement joins TRBV4-1 to TRBJ1-2, with D possibly TRBD1 on 6 matching bases. Trimming stripped 4 bases from V and 5 bases from J, with 17 bases between. This CDR3 region has 15 residues. CDR1 and CDR2 (germline): MGHRA, YSYEKL. CDR3: CASSPVGGQVYGYTF. CDR3 DNA: TGCGCCAGCAGCCCAGTGGGGGGGCAGGTGTATGGCTACACCTTC.

The chain carries TRBV6-4 and TRBJ1-5; weak D call: TRBD1 (5 bases). Between the trimmed V and J ends, which lost 6 bases and 5 bases, there was a span of 11 bases. CDR1 and CDR2 from the germline V gene are MRHNA and SNTAGT. This CDR3 contains 13 residues. The CDR3 DNA reads TGTGCCAGCAGCGACGGGGGGGATCAGCCCCAGCATTTT. It translates to CASSDGGDQPQHF.

As regards this clone: This likely reflects a read error, since a far larger clone is one base away. This chain joins TRBV7-2 and TRBJ2-7; D is uncertain. Trimming pared 4 bases from V and 3 bases from J, leaving 4 bases between. Germline CDR1 reads SGHTA; CDR2 reads FQGNSA. This CDR3 comprises 11 residues. The CDR3: CASSSLYEQYF. CDR3 coding DNA: TGTGCCAGCAGCTCACTCTACGAGCAGTACTTC.

This rearrangement joins TRBV19 to TRBJ1-2; 12 positions match TRBD1. Germline V gives CDR1 LNHDA, CDR2 SQIVND (reference sequence). This CDR3 spans 15 amino acids. V shed 5 bases and J 4 bases; nucleotides not matched to a gene: 5. For the CDR3, the DNA is TGTGCCAGTAGTCGGGACAGGGGGCGATTCTATGGCTACACCTTC. Protein: CASSRDRGRFYGYTF.

J is TRBJ2-7 and V is TRBV4-3; D unclear. The CDR3 loop spans 14 amino acids. Germline V gives CDR1 LGHNA, CDR2 YSLEER. V was clipped by 0 bases and J by 3 bases, with 9 bases between them. CDR3 nucleotide sequence: TGCGCCAGCAGCCAAGATCTGTCAGACTACGAGCAGTACTTC. It specifies CASSQDLSDYEQYF.

The V gene is TRBV10-3, the J gene TRBJ1-6; tentative D call: TRBD1 (5 bases). The CDR3 has 13 residues. V was shortened by 3 bases and J by 6 bases, with 6 bases between the two germline ends. The germline V gene encodes CDR1 ENHRY and CDR2 SYGVKD. This CDR3 reads CAISEQANSPLHF. The CDR3 coding sequence is TGTGCCATCAGTGAACAGGCTAATTCACCCCTCCACTTT.

The genes are TRBV6-5 and TRBJ2-7, with D possibly TRBD2 on 5 matching bases. Germline V gene data show CDR1 as MNHEY and CDR2 as SVGAGI. The CDR3 sequence is 16 residues long. Trimming cost V 4 bases and J 0 bases, with 16 bases left between them. CDR3 sequence reads: CASSSLGLAPSYEQYF. CDR3 sequence (DNA): TGTGCCAGCAGTTCCTTAGGACTGGCACCCTCCTACGAGCAGTACTTC.

In its sample, this clone ranks as hyperexpanded (1% or more). This chain connects TRBV30 to TRBJ2-2; 9 positions agree with TRBD2. Trimming removed 2 bases from V and 3 bases from J; junction bases left unmatched: 4. The CDR3 runs 15 residues. Germline V gene lookup returns CDR1 GTSNPN and CDR2 SVGIG (reference sequence). The CDR3 DNA sequence: TGTGCCTGGAGTTCTAGCGGGGTCGACACCGGGGAGCTGTTTTTT. It encodes CAWSSSGVDTGELFF.

The chain uses TRBV9 and TRBJ2-3, with TRBD2 identical over 9 bases. The CDR3 sequence is 19 residues long. Per the germline V gene, CDR1 is SGDLS and CDR2 is YYNGEE. The V segment lost 0 bases and the J segment 4 bases; nucleotides outside the gene matches: 15. The chain's CDR3 is CASSVGRAGGPSKPDTQYF. For the CDR3, the DNA is TGTGCCAGCAGCGTAGGGCGAGCGGGGGGTCCATCCAAGCCAGATACGCAGTATTTT.

This clone was seen more than once but under ten times. The chain uses TRBV7-3 and TRBJ2-3, with D tentatively TRBD2 (5 bases). With 5 bases removed from V and 0 bases from J, the gap between germline ends came to 12 bases. This CDR3 spans 15 amino acids. Germline CDR1 and CDR2: SGHTA and FQGTGA. CDR3 sequence: CASSPQPGSTDTQYF. Here the CDR3 DNA reads TGTGCCAGCAGCCCCCAACCGGGGAGCACAGATACGCAGTATTTT.

This chain joins TRBV19 and TRBJ2-7; D gene unclear. The CDR3 is made up of 12 amino acids. The V and J ends lost 8 bases and 2 bases respectively, with 10 bases between them. CDR1 and CDR2 from the germline V gene are LNHDA and SQIVND (reference sequence). In DNA, the CDR3 is TGTGCCAGTTGTGACAATACCTACGAGCAGTACTTC. Translating it yields CASCDNTYEQYF.

The chain is built from TRBV6-5 and TRBJ1-1; D perhaps matches TRBD1 (6 bases). The CDR3 sequence is 14 residues long. Germline CDR1 reads MNHEY; CDR2 reads SVGAGI. Trimming took off 7 bases at V and 2 bases at J, with 14 bases between the two ends. The CDR3 loop is CASTLNRVNTEAFF. CDR3 in DNA: TGTGCCAGCACCCTAAACAGGGTTAACACTGAAGCTTTCTTT.

The rearrangement joins TRBV24-1 to TRBJ2-1; D is perhaps TRBD2 (6 bases). V dropped 6 bases and J dropped 0 bases, with 11 bases sitting between them. Looked up from germline, CDR1 is KGHDR and CDR2 is SFDVKD. The CDR3 sequence is 15 residues long. CDR3 nucleotides: TGTGCCACCAGTCAAGTCGGGAGCTCCTACAATGAGCAGTTCTTC. It yields the protein CATSQVGSSYNEQFF.

The V and J genes are TRBV18 and TRBJ2-2, with a possible D match to TRBD1 (6 bases). The germline CDR1 and CDR2 sequences are KGHSH and LQKENI. This CDR3 has 16 residues. V was shortened by 3 bases and J by 4 bases, with 15 bases between the two germline ends. The CDR3 DNA reads as TGTGCCAGCTCACCGACCGGACAGTCGCTCACCGGGGAGCTGTTTTTT. Protein product: CASSPTGQSLTGELFF.